This record covers a single TCR beta chain. These data are taken from a study of control samples from healthy donors and cancer patients. There are 15 residues in the CDR3. Germline V lookup: CDR1 MNHNS, CDR2 SASEGT. V shed 3 bases and J shed 3 bases, with 9 bases lying between them. The assay was immunoSEQ multiplex PCR, and TCRdb's table has in-frame clones only and misses some. The profile shows about 80,000 clones, 70% to 90% of them singletons. The sequence was obtained from a woman aged 55-75 years in good health. The chain has TRBV6-1 and TRBJ1-6, with D perhaps TRBD1 (5 bases). The sequenced material came from blood. The CDR3 region has the DNA TGTGCCAGCAGTGAGGAAGGGGTCTATAATTCACCCCTCCACTTT. Encoded protein: CASSEEGVYNSPLHF.